This T cell receptor beta chain was recovered during a study of blood T cell repertoires in COVID-19. Looking at the study overall: PBMCs, B-cell-depleted T cells, or T cells provided the cDNA or gDNA that made up the material.

Data came from immunoSEQ multiplex PCR; TCRdb stores just in-frame clones and leaves some out. The sample lists 180,000 or so clones, roughly 83% occurring once. Trimming stripped 7 bases from V and 5 bases from J, with 14 bases between. The CDR3 is 13 amino acids. Germline-derived CDR1 and CDR2 are MNHEY and SMNVEV (reference sequence). J is TRBJ1-2 and V is TRBV27; tentative D call: TRBD1 (5 bases). Sequenced: PBMCs or T cells enriched from blood (not recorded which). This clonotype originated in a woman in her forties or fifties who had recovered from COVID-19. The CDR3 reads CASTDWGNYGYTF. CDR3 DNA: TGTGCCAGCACCGACTGGGGCAATTATGGCTACACCTTC.